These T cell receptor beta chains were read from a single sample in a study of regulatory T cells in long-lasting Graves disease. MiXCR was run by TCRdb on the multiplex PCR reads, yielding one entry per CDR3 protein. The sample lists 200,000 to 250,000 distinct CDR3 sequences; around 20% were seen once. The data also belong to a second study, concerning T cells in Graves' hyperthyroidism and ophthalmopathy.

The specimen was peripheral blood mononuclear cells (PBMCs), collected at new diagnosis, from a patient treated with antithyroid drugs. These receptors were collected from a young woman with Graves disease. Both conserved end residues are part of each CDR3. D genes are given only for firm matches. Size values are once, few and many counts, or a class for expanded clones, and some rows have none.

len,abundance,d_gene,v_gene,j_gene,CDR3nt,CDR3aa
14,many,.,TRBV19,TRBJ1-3,TGTGCCAGTAGCTACCTCGGAGAGGGAAACACCATATATTTT,CASSYLGEGNTIYF
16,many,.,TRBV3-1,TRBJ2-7,TGTGCCAGCAGCCAAGATTTCAGCACCGTGGGCTACGAGCAGTACTTC,CASSQDFSTVGYEQYF
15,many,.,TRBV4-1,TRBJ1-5,TGCGCCAGCAGCCAAGAACGGTTTAGCAATCAGCCCCAGCATTTT,CASSQERFSNQPQHF
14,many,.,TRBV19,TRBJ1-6,TGTGCCAGTAGCACGGGGCGGACGAATTCACCCCTCCACTTT,CASSTGRTNSPLHF
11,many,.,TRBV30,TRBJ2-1,TGTGCCTGGAGTCGACTAGGCGAGCAGTTCTTC,CAWSRLGEQFF
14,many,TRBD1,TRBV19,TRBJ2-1,TGTGCCAGTAGTAAGGTCCCAGGGGGTAATGAGCAGTTCTTC,CASSKVPGGNEQFF
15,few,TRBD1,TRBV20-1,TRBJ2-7,TGCAGTGCTAGAGATCGTACGACAGGGGGAGACGAGCAGTACTTC,CSARDRTTGGDEQYF
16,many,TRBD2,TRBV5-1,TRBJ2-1,TGCGCCAGCAGCTGGAACCTAGCGGGAGGGGTGAATGAGCAGTTCTTC,CASSWNLAGGVNEQFF
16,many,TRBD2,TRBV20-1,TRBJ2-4,TGCAGTGCTACGCCTAGCGGGGGGGCCACCAAAAACATTCAGTACTTC,CSATPSGGATKNIQYF
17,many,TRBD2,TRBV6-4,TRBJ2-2,TGTGCCAGCAGTGACGGAGGCGGGAGGGCCCACACCGGGGAGCTGTTTTTT,CASSDGGGRAHTGELFF
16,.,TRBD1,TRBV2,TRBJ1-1,TGTGCCAGCAGTGAAGCGAGGACAGGGGCCTACACTGAAGCTTTCTTT,CASSEARTGAYTEAFF
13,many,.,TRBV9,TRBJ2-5,TGTGCCAGCAGCGTCGGATTCCTCGGGACCCAGTACTTC,CASSVGFLGTQYF
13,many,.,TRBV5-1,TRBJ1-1,TGCGCCAGCAGCAGTGACCTTTTCCTTGAAGCTTTCTTT,CASSSDLFLEAFF
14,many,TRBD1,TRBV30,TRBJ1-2,TGTGCCTGGAAGCCTACAGGGGGCCTCTATGGCTACACCTTC,CAWKPTGGLYGYTF
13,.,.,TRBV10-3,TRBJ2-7,TGTGCCATCAACCCTGCCGAAACCTACGAGCAGTACTTC,CAINPAETYEQYF
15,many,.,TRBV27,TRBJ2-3,TGTGCCAGCAGAGGTGGGCTAGTGAGCACAGATACGCAGTATTTT,CASRGGLVSTDTQYF
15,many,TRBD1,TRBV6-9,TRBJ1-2,TGTGCCAGCAGTTACTCAAAGGACAGGAGAGATGGCTACACCTTC,CASSYSKDRRDGYTF
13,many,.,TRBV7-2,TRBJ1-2,TGTGCCAGCAGCTTAGCGAGTCCTGGTGGCTACACCTTC,CASSLASPGGYTF
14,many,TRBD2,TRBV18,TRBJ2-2,TGTGCCAGCTCAGAATATAGCGGGACCGGGGAGCTGTTTTTT,CASSEYSGTGELFF
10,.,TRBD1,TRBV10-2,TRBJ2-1,TGCGCCAGCCGGGACAGGGCCCTGTTCTTC,CASRDRALFF
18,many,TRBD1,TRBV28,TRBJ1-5,TGTGCCAGCAGTCCACCGGGACAGGGGGCTTTGACTAATCAGCCCCAGCATTTT,CASSPPGQGALTNQPQHF
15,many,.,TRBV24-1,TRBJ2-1,TGTGCCACCAGTTTAACAGGGGGAGGGAGGAATGAGCAGTTCTTC,CATSLTGGGRNEQFF
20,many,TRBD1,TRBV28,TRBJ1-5,TGTGCCAGCAGTTACACCCTTCCGGGACAGGGGCGTTTAAGCAATCAGCCCCAGCATTTT,CASSYTLPGQGRLSNQPQHF
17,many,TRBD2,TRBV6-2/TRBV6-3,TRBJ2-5,TGTGCCAGCAGTGAACTGAGACTAGCGGTGGTCCAAGAGACCCAGTACTTC,CASSELRLAVVQETQYF
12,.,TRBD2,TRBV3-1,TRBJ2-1,TGTGCCAGCAGCCAAGTTAGCGGGGGGCAGTTCTTC,CASSQVSGGQFF
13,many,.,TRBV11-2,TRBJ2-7,TGTGCCAGCAGCTTAGGGACAAATTACGAGCAGTACTTC,CASSLGTNYEQYF
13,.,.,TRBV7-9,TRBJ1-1,TGTGCCAGCAGCTCGGGACAAACCCTTGAAGCTTTCTTT,CASSSGQTLEAFF
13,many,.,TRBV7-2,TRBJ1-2,TGTGCCAGCAGCGTGGACGCAGACTATGGCTACACCTTC,CASSVDADYGYTF
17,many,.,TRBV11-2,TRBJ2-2,TGTGCCAGCAGCTTAGGGCTAGCTGGCCCGAACACCGGGGAGCTGTTTTTT,CASSLGLAGPNTGELFF
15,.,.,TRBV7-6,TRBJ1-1,TGTGCCAGCAGCCCTCTGACGGATATGAACACTGAAGCTTTCTTT,CASSPLTDMNTEAFF
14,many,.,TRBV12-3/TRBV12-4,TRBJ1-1,TGTGCCAGCAGCCCGCCGGGGGTGAACACTGAAGCTTTCTTT,CASSPPGVNTEAFF
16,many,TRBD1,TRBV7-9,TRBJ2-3,TGTGCCAGCAGCGGGCGACAGGGGGCTTTACCAGATACGCAGTATTTT,CASSGRQGALPDTQYF
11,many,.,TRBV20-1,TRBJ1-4,TGCAGTGCTTTTTATAATGAAAAACTGTTTTTT,CSAFYNEKLFF
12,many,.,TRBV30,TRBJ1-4,TGTGCCTGGAGTGTGATTCGTGAAAAACTGTTTTTT,CAWSVIREKLFF
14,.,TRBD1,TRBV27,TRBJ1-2,TGTGCCAGCAGTTTCGGGGACAGGGGCGAAAGCTACACCTTC,CASSFGDRGESYTF
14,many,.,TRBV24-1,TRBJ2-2,TGTGCCACCAGTGACAACCTCGAGACCGGGGAGCTGTTTTTT,CATSDNLETGELFF
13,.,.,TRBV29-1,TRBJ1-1,TGCAGCGTTGAAGACACAGGCCGCTGGGGAGCTTTCTTT,CSVEDTGRWGAFF
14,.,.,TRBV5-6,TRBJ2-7,TGTGCCAGCAGCTTGACTAGCTTATCCTACGAGCAGTACTTC,CASSLTSLSYEQYF
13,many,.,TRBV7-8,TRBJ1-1,TGTGCCAGCAGCTTAGGCGCACGCACTGAAGCTTTCTTT,CASSLGARTEAFF
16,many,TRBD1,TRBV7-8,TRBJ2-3,TGTGCCAGCAGCTTAGGGACAGGGAGGTCAACAGATACGCAGTATTTT,CASSLGTGRSTDTQYF
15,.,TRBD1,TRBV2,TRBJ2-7,TGTGCCAGCAGTTCCGGGACAGGGGAGGCTAGGGAGCAGTACTTC,CASSSGTGEAREQYF
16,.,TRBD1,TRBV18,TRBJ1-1,TGTGCCAGCTCACCCCCCGGGACAGGCGGCAACACTGAAGCTTTCTTT,CASSPPGTGGNTEAFF
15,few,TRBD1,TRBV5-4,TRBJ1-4,TGTGCCAGCAGCAGCGCCGGGACAGCTAATGAAAAACTGTTTTTT,CASSSAGTANEKLFF